One sample yielded the 23 T cell receptor beta chains listed below, sequenced in a study of cytomegalovirus exposure and HLA in healthy donors. Primers for the PCR totalled 60 Vbeta and 13 Jbeta. TCRdb's copy holds only in-frame clones and misses some; the assay was immunoSEQ multiplex PCR. Of fewer than 200,000 clones detected, approximately 79% appear once; the ten largest clones hold 7.1%. What was sequenced was PBMCs. The receptor set was obtained from a man aged 40-55 years in good health and CMV-seropositive.

The V and J genes are TRBV9 and TRBJ2-5, with 8 bases identical to TRBD2. CDR1 is SGDLS and CDR2 is YYNGEE in the germline V gene. The trim removed 0 bases at V and 9 bases at J, leaving 10 bases unmatched. The CDR3 runs to 15 residues. In DNA, the CDR3 is TGTGCCAGCAGCGTAGATGAAGCGGGGGTTAGGGCCCAGTACTTC. Its protein product is CASSVDEAGVRAQYF.

The chain recombines TRBV13 with TRBJ2-7, with 10 bases matching TRBD1. There are 15 residues in the CDR3. The V gene's germline CDR1 is PRHDT and CDR2 FYEKMQ (reference sequence). V shed 5 bases, J shed 3 bases, and the junction held 7 bases outside the gene matches. For the CDR3, the DNA is TGTGCCAGCAGCCGTGGTGGGACAGGGGACTACGAGCAGTACTTC. This sequence encodes CASSRGGTGDYEQYF.

This clone has only a few counts. The rearrangement uses TRBV2 and TRBJ1-1; D unresolved. CDR3 length: 13 residues. The germline CDR1 and CDR2 sequences are SNHLY and FYNNEI. Trimming shortened V by 11 bases and J by 0 bases, and 13 bases separated the two germline ends. The CDR3 protein is CAGTKTMNTEAFF. In nucleotides, the CDR3 is TGTGCCGGCACTAAGACAATGAACACTGAAGCTTTCTTT.

The chain recombines TRBV18 with TRBJ1-3; TRBD1 matches at 8 bases. The length of the CDR3 is 20 residues. V dropped 4 bases and J dropped 0; count of bases not matched to a gene: 17. Per the germline V gene, CDR1 is KGHSH and CDR2 is LQKENI. CDR3 bases: TGTGCCAGCTCACGGTCAACCGGGACAGGCGTTCTCAACTCTGGAAACACCATATATTTT. Translating gives CASSRSTGTGVLNSGNTIYF. Drawing the rest from reference TRBV18 and TRBJ1-3, the complete variable domain is NAGVMQNPRHLVRRRGQEARLRCSPMKGHSHVYWYRQLPEEGLKFMVYLQKENIIDESGMPKERFSAEFPKEGPSILRIQQVVRGDSAAYFCASSRSTGTGVLNSGNTIYFGEGSWLTVV.

The J gene is TRBJ2-5, the V gene TRBV2; 7 nucleotides line up with TRBD1. Trimming at V came to 0 bases and at J to 5 bases, leaving 9 bases not matched to a gene. Germline V gene lookup returns CDR1 SNHLY and CDR2 FYNNEI. This CDR3 has 16 amino acids. The CDR3 DNA follows: TGTGCCAGCAGTGAAGCGCGGGCAGGGGGTGGGGAGACCCAGTACTTC. As protein: CASSEARAGGGETQYF.

The chain carries TRBV19 and TRBJ2-1; 11 positions match TRBD2. CDR3 size: 15 residues. V was clipped by 5 bases and J by 8 bases; unmatched bases: 8. Germline loops: CDR1 LNHDA, CDR2 SQIVND (reference sequence). CDR3 bases: TGTGCCAGTAGTGGAGTAGCGGGGGGGGGACATGAGCAGTTCTTC. It encodes CASSGVAGGGHEQFF.

About this clone itself: The sample holds other DNA sequences that translate to the same CDR3. In DNA, the CDR3 is TGTGCCAGCTCACCAGGACAGAACTATGGCTACACCTTC. Its protein product is CASSPGQNYGYTF. The chain links TRBV18 to TRBJ1-2; tentative D call: TRBD1 (6 bases). V was clipped by 2 bases and J by 2 bases, with 6 bases between them. Germline values: CDR1 KGHSH, CDR2 LQKENI. The CDR3 totals 13 residues.

In its sample, this clone was seen a few times. The chain carries TRBV11-2 and TRBJ2-5; D perhaps matches TRBD1 (5 bases). V was trimmed by 1 base and J by 1 base, leaving 7 bases between them. CDR1 and CDR2 (germline): SGHAT, FQNNGV. This CDR3 contains 14 residues. CDR3 DNA sequence: TGTGCCAGCAGCTTAGGGACACTCCAAGAGACCCAGTACTTC. Amino acids: CASSLGTLQETQYF.

V usage is TRBV9 and J usage is TRBJ2-5; 8 positions match TRBD1. Germline V gene sequence: CDR1 SGDLS, CDR2 YYNGEE. With V trimmed by 2 bases and J by 1 base, 4 bases remained unmatched. The CDR3 length is 15 residues. The CDR3 spells CASSVDRAAQETQYF. As DNA, the CDR3 is TGTGCCAGCAGCGTGGACAGGGCGGCCCAAGAGACCCAGTACTTC.

Concerning this clone itself: An end of the junction differs from the germline gene, which may be a read error. The chain employs TRBV25-1 and TRBJ1-1, with TRBD1 matching over 8 bases. Germline CDR1 and CDR2: MGHDK and SYGVNS. The CDR3 extends over 12 amino acids. The CDR3 nucleotides are TGTGCCAGCAGTGTATTCGACAGGGGTAGGATCTTT. It codes for CASSVFDRGRIF. The variable domain in full, with the rest retrieved from reference TRBV25-1 and TRBJ1-1, is EADIYQTPRYLVIGTGKKITLECSQTMGHDKMYWYQQDPGMELHLIHYSYGVNSTEKGDLSSESTVSRIRTEHFPLTLESARPSHTSQYLCASSVFDRGRIFGQGTRLTVV.

The chain joins TRBV18 to TRBJ2-5, with a possible D match to TRBD1 (7 bases). Trimming stripped 4 bases from V and 4 bases from J, with 13 bases between. CDR1 is KGHSH and CDR2 is LQKENI in the germline V gene. The length of the CDR3 is 14 residues. The CDR3 DNA reads TGTGCCAGCTCACGGCCCCAGGGGGGAGAGACCCAGTACTTC. Protein: CASSRPQGGETQYF.

The rearrangement joins TRBV5-1 to TRBJ1-2, with 7 bases aligning to TRBD1. The CDR3 runs to 15 residues. J gave up 4 bases and V 2 bases, and 8 bases lay outside the gene matches. The V gene's germline CDR1 is SGHRS and CDR2 YFSETQ. CDR3 protein: CASSFNDRVGYGYTF. The CDR3 coding sequence is TGCGCCAGCAGCTTTAACGACAGGGTGGGCTATGGCTACACCTTC.

The chain links TRBV9 to TRBJ2-7; TRBD2 might be the D (6 bases). The V gene's germline CDR1 is SGDLS and CDR2 YYNGEE. CDR3 length: 13 amino acids. V gave up 4 bases and J gave up 7 bases, with 15 bases separating them. The DNA of the CDR3 is TGTGCCAGCAGCCTTGGGGGGTCGGGAGAGCAGTACTTC. Its translation is CASSLGGSGEQYF.

This clone was seen a few times. V gene TRBV6-5 combines with J gene TRBJ2-1; TRBD1 matches 10 bases. Germline V gene lookup returns CDR1 MNHEY and CDR2 SVGAGI. V lost 6 bases to trimming and J lost 2 bases; unmatched junction nucleotides: 4. This CDR3 is built from 15 residues. CDR3 loop: CASSRTGGTYNEQFF. Here the CDR3 DNA reads TGTGCCAGCAGCCGGACAGGGGGAACCTACAATGAGCAGTTCTTC.

The chain uses TRBV7-2 and TRBJ2-7; D is unclear. This CDR3 is 14 amino acids long. Germline V gene sequence: CDR1 SGHTA, CDR2 FQGNSA. With 2 bases removed from V and 3 bases from J, the gap between germline ends came to 11 bases. In DNA, the CDR3 is TGTGCCAGCAGCTTAACCCGAGGAAACTACGAGCAGTACTTC. Translating it yields CASSLTRGNYEQYF. The full variable domain, its missing parts supplied by reference TRBV7-2 and TRBJ2-7, is GAGVSQSPSNKVTEKGKDVELRCDPISGHTALYWYRQSLGQGLEFLIYFQGNSAPDKSGLPSDRFSAERTGGSVSTLTIQRTQQEDSAVYLCASSLTRGNYEQYFGPGTRLTVT.

The V gene is TRBV4-3, the J gene TRBJ2-2, with D unclear. The V end was cut by 0 bases, the J end by 4 bases, with 12 bases between. Germline CDR1 and CDR2: LGHNA and YSLEER. This CDR3 comprises 16 residues. The CDR3 loop is CASSQDYGSITGELFF. The CDR3 DNA follows: TGCGCCAGCAGCCAAGATTACGGTTCGATCACCGGGGAGCTGTTTTTT.

This clone turned up a few times. DNA of the CDR3: TGTGCCAGCAGCCACCTCGGGGGGGGCGGTTCCTATGGCTACACCTTC. This sequence encodes CASSHLGGGGSYGYTF. This sequence joins TRBV7-9 and TRBJ1-2; perhaps TRBD1 as D (6 bases). Per the germline V gene, CDR1 is SEHNR and CDR2 is FQNEAQ (reference sequence). Trimming removed 5 bases at V and 4 bases at J, with 20 bases between. The CDR3 consists of 16 residues. Filled out from reference TRBV7-9 and TRBJ1-2, the complete variable domain reads DTGVSQNPRHKITKRGQNVTFRCDPISEHNRLYWYRQTLGQGPEFLTYFQNEAQLEKSRLLSDRFSAERPKGSFSTLEIQRTEQGDSAMYLCASSHLGGGGSYGYTFGSGTRLTVV.

This clone was found once. CDR3 coding DNA: TGTGCCAGCAGTCGAAGTCCGGGACTTAACACTGAAGCTTTCTTT. This sequence encodes CASSRSPGLNTEAFF. The rearrangement joins TRBV6-5 to TRBJ1-1, with a weak D call TRBD1 (5 bases). Looked up from germline, CDR1 is MNHEY and CDR2 is SVGAGI. The CDR3 loop spans 15 amino acids. V gave up 5 bases and J gave up 2 bases, with 15 bases separating them.

This chain links TRBV9 with TRBJ1-1; 8 nucleotides line up with TRBD1. The CDR3 is 15 residues long. V lost 0 bases, J lost 6 bases, and 7 bases stayed unmatched. Germline CDR1 and CDR2: SGDLS and YYNGEE. The CDR3, as DNA: TGTGCCAGCAGCGTAGATGACAGGGGATTCGCTGAAGCTTTCTTT. Translation: CASSVDDRGFAEAFF.

This chain joins TRBV2 and TRBJ1-1, with 10 positions matching TRBD1. Germline V lookup: CDR1 SNHLY, CDR2 FYNNEI. J gave up 0 bases and V 5 bases, and 3 bases lay outside the gene matches. The CDR3 runs 15 residues. CDR3 DNA: TGTGCCAGCAGTCGGGACAGGGGATTGAACACTGAAGCTTTCTTT. Translation: CASSRDRGLNTEAFF.

This chain connects TRBV18 to TRBJ1-3, with D possibly being TRBD1 (5 bases). Looked up from germline, CDR1 is KGHSH and CDR2 is LQKENI. Trimming removed 2 bases at V and 0 bases at J, with 11 bases between. The CDR3 is made up of 16 amino acids. The CDR3 spells CASSPLGLSSGNTIYF. In DNA, the CDR3 is TGTGCCAGCTCACCATTGGGGCTTTCCTCTGGAAACACCATATATTTT.

The chain has TRBV6-5 and TRBJ1-6; D is perhaps TRBD1 (6 bases). The germline V gene encodes CDR1 MNHEY and CDR2 SVGAGI. V lost 6 bases to trimming and J lost 8 bases, with 14 bases between them. The CDR3 covers 14 residues. The CDR3 region has the DNA TGTGCCAGCAGCAAGGACAGAAAGGATTCACCCCTCCACTTT. Residues: CASSKDRKDSPLHF.

This clone has only a few counts. V gene TRBV9 combines with J gene TRBJ1-4; possible D gene TRBD1, 5 bases. V gave up 0 bases and J gave up 8 bases, with 11 bases separating them. CDR1 and CDR2 (germline): SGDLS, YYNGEE. The CDR3 covers 14 residues. The CDR3 DNA follows: TGTGCCAGCAGCGTAGGGGGGGGGAACGAAAAACTGTTTTTT. Its protein is CASSVGGGNEKLFF.